These 18 T cell receptor beta chains came from one sample sequenced in a study of control samples from healthy donors and cancer patients. Sequenced by immunoSEQ multiplex PCR; TCRdb stores in-frame clones only, minus some. Of around 110,000 clones in the sample, roughly 92% were seen once. Specimen: blood. The receptors were sampled from a man aged 30 to 45 in good health.

This chain joins TRBV9 and TRBJ2-1, with D perhaps matching TRBD1 or TRBD2 (7 bases each). V dropped 4 bases and J dropped 3 bases, with 23 bases sitting between them. CDR1 and CDR2 from the germline V gene are SGDLS and YYNGEE. This CDR3 region has 18 residues. The CDR3 protein is CASSSQGRGQYIYNEQFF. CDR3 bases: TGTGCCAGCAGCTCCCAAGGGAGGGGACAGTACATCTACAATGAGCAGTTCTTC. The entire variable domain, with the rest obtained from reference TRBV9 and TRBJ2-1, is as follows: DSGVTQTPKHLITATGQRVTLRCSPRSGDLSVYWYQQSLDQGLQFLIQYYNGEERAKGNILERFSAQQFPDLHSELNLSSLELGDSALYFCASSSQGRGQYIYNEQFFGPGTRLTVL.

The chain has TRBV5-1 and TRBJ1-5; 7 positions match TRBD1. Germline V lookup: CDR1 SGHRS, CDR2 YFSETQ. The V segment lost 0 bases and the J segment 1 base; nucleotides outside the gene matches: 1. The CDR3 has 15 residues. The CDR3 spells CASSLEGASNQPQHF. CDR3 in DNA: TGCGCCAGCAGCTTGGAGGGGGCCAGCAATCAGCCCCAGCATTTT. The complete variable domain, with remaining parts taken from reference TRBV5-1 and TRBJ1-5, reads KAGVTQTPRYLIKTRGQQVTLSCSPISGHRSVSWYQQTPGQGLQFLFEYFSETQRNKGNFPGRFSGRQFSNSRSEMNVSTLELGDSALYLCASSLEGASNQPQHFGDGTRLSIL.

This clone was detected only once. The CDR3 sequence: CASRAPSTGTYEQYV. The CDR3 nucleotides are TGTGCCAGCAGGGCCCCTTCGACAGGAACTTACGAGCAGTACGTC. The rearrangement joins TRBV6-6 to TRBJ2-7; the D gene is possibly TRBD1 (6 bases). This CDR3 is built from 15 residues. From germline, CDR1 is MNHNY and CDR2 SVGAGI (reference sequence). Trimming pared 6 bases from V and 4 bases from J, leaving 19 bases between.

The chain has TRBV3-1 (or the pseudogene TRBV3-2) and TRBJ1-2; D gene uncertain. V gave up 2 bases and J gave up 4 bases, with 8 bases separating them. The CDR3 is made up of 13 amino acids. CDR1 and CDR2 from the germline V gene are LGHDT and YNNKEL (reference sequence). For the CDR3, the DNA is TGTGCCAGCAGCCAACGGACCATCTATGGCTACACCTTC. Amino acids: CASSQRTIYGYTF.

The chain recombines TRBV2 with TRBJ1-4, with 11 positions matching TRBD1. In germline, CDR1 is SNHLY, CDR2 FYNNEI. V gave up 7 bases and J gave up 10 bases; unmatched junction bases: 8. The CDR3 covers 14 residues. The DNA of the CDR3 is TGTGCCAGCATTACCGGGACAGGGGGAGGAAAACTGTTTTTT. Its protein is CASITGTGGGKLFF.

The rearrangement uses TRBV24-1 and TRBJ1-5; perhaps TRBD1 as D (6 bases). Germline CDR1 and CDR2: KGHDR and SFDVKD. The CDR3 runs 15 residues. Trimming cost V 9 bases and J 7 bases, with 21 bases left between them. CDR3 in amino acids: CATGGDLARGQPQHF. For the CDR3, the DNA is TGTGCCACCGGGGGCGACCTCGCGCGAGGACAGCCCCAGCATTTT.

This chain connects TRBV18 to TRBJ2-3; a possible D gene is TRBD2 (5 bases). The CDR3 length is 17 residues. V was clipped by 0 bases and J by 2 bases, with 15 bases between them. The germline gives CDR1 KGHSH, CDR2 LQKENI. CDR3 amino acids: CASSPPSRQLATDTQYF. In DNA, the CDR3 is TGTGCCAGCTCACCACCGTCCCGGCAGCTAGCCACAGATACGCAGTATTTT.

The rearrangement joins TRBV15 to TRBJ1-1; 11 bases map to TRBD1. After removal of 3 bases from V and 4 bases from J, the junction contained 4 bases not matched to a gene. CDR1 is LNHNV, CDR2 YYDKDF, per germline (reference sequence). The CDR3 length is 15 residues. CDR3 amino acids: CATSSWTGGITEAFF. CDR3 coding DNA: TGTGCCACCAGCAGTTGGACAGGGGGCATCACTGAAGCTTTCTTT.

CDR3 DNA sequence: TGTGCCAGCAGCTCCTTTCCCAGCGGAAGTAAAGATACGCAGTATTTT. Protein: CASSSFPSGSKDTQYF. The chain is built from TRBV7-6 and TRBJ2-3, with D possibly being TRBD2 (5 bases). The CDR3 is 16 amino acids. Germline V lookup: CDR1 SGHVS, CDR2 FNYEAQ. V lost 4 bases and J lost 5, with 19 bases in between.

The chain carries TRBV5-1 and TRBJ2-3; D is perhaps TRBD1 (6 bases). The CDR3 totals 14 residues. The germline V gene encodes CDR1 SGHRS and CDR2 YFSETQ. V was cut by 1 base and J by 2 bases, with 8 bases left in between. The CDR3 loop is CASSLNRDTDTQYF. The CDR3 region has the DNA TGCGCCAGCAGCTTGAACAGGGACACAGATACGCAGTATTTT. Filled out from reference TRBV5-1 and TRBJ2-3, the complete variable domain reads KAGVTQTPRYLIKTRGQQVTLSCSPISGHRSVSWYQQTPGQGLQFLFEYFSETQRNKGNFPGRFSGRQFSNSRSEMNVSTLELGDSALYLCASSLNRDTDTQYFGPGTRLTVL.

The V gene is TRBV2, the J gene TRBJ1-2; 8 bases are shared with TRBD1. CDR3 length: 15 residues. In germline, CDR1 is SNHLY, CDR2 FYNNEI. Germline trimming cut 4 bases from V and 4 bases from J; bases unmatched to any gene: 8. In nucleotides, the CDR3 is TGTGCCAGCAGTGTCGACAGGGGCTATGGCTATGGCTACACCTTC. This translates into CASSVDRGYGYGYTF. Full variable domain (remainder filled in from reference TRBV2 and TRBJ1-2): EPEVTQTPSHQVTQMGQEVILRCVPISNHLYFYWYRQILGQKVEFLVSFYNNEISEKSEIFDDQFSVERPDGSNFTLKIRSTKLEDSAMYFCASSVDRGYGYGYTFGSGTRLTVV.

The chain recombines TRBV6-1 with TRBJ1-3; tentative D call: TRBD1 (5 bases). The germline CDR1 and CDR2 sequences are MNHNS and SASEGT. The CDR3 runs 15 residues. V lost 1 base and J lost 2, with 9 bases in between. Written as DNA, the CDR3 is TGTGCCAGCAGTGAAGTAGGGGATCCTGGAAACACCATATATTTT. Its protein is CASSEVGDPGNTIYF.

The chain joins TRBV9 to TRBJ2-7; 9 positions agree with TRBD1. V trimming: 3 bases; J trimming: 5 bases; junction bases outside the gene matches: 12. The germline CDR1 and CDR2 sequences are SGDLS and YYNGEE. The length of the CDR3 is 16 residues. The chain's CDR3 is CASSENLDRGSHEQYF. The CDR3 nucleotides are TGTGCCAGCAGCGAGAATTTAGACAGGGGGTCCCACGAGCAGTACTTC. Based on the CDR3 plus reference TRBV9 and TRBJ2-7, the full variable domain is DSGVTQTPKHLITATGQRVTLRCSPRSGDLSVYWYQQSLDQGLQFLIQYYNGEERAKGNILERFSAQQFPDLHSELNLSSLELGDSALYFCASSENLDRGSHEQYFGPGTRLTVT.

This clone was seen just once. The V gene is TRBV3-1 (or the pseudogene TRBV3-2), the J gene TRBJ1-4, with unresolved D. Trimming took 5 bases from V and 10 from J, leaving 11 bases between them. The CDR3 covers 12 residues. The germline gives CDR1 LGHDT, CDR2 YNNKEL (reference sequence). The CDR3 region is CASSVRSGKLFF. DNA of the CDR3: TGTGCCAGCAGCGTCAGATCAGGAAAACTGTTTTTT.

CDR3 nucleotides: TGCAGTGCTAGTGGGCCTGGGGGGAATGAAAAACTGTTTTTT. The encoded protein is CSASGPGGNEKLFF. This rearrangement joins TRBV20-1 to TRBJ1-4, with a possible D match to TRBD1 (5 bases). The CDR3 runs to 14 residues. The ends were cut back, 3 bases at V and 5 bases at J, with 13 bases in the middle. Germline V gene lookup returns CDR1 DFQATT and CDR2 SNEGSKA (reference sequence).

The chain carries TRBV19 and TRBJ1-6; D ambiguous. V was trimmed by 3 bases and J by 9 bases, leaving 6 bases between them. CDR1 is LNHDA and CDR2 is SQIVND in the germline V gene (reference sequence). The CDR3 is 12 residues long. The CDR3, as DNA: TGTGCCAGTAGTATGTTGGGTTCACCCCTCCACTTT. It translates to CASSMLGSPLHF.

This chain links TRBV27 with TRBJ2-3, with TRBD2 identical over 7 bases. This CDR3 spans 14 amino acids. CDR1 MNHEY and CDR2 SMNVEV come from the germline V gene (reference sequence). Trimming took 0 bases from V and 3 from J; bases not matched to a gene: 0. The CDR3 coding sequence is TGTGCCAGCAGTTTATCGGGAGGGACAGATACGCAGTATTTT. This codes for CASSLSGGTDTQYF.

This clone has a single count. This rearrangement joins TRBV6-2 or TRBV6-3 to TRBJ2-6; TRBD1 matches 7 bases. Trimming at V came to 5 bases and at J to 9 bases, leaving 7 bases not matched to a gene. The CDR3 has 14 residues. Germline V CDR1 and CDR2: MNHEY, SVGEGT. The CDR3 DNA is TGTGCCAGCAGTCCCGGACAGGACTTCAACGTCCTGACTTTC. As protein: CASSPGQDFNVLTF.